This T cell receptor beta chain originates from a study of shared clonotypes between healthy human individuals. Study as a whole: Per donor, three plates held CD4 naive cells, three held CD4 memory, two held CD8 naive and one held CD8 memory.

Study processing details: Quality scores were absent from the junction-only immunoSEQ sequences, so filtering differed. The assay was immunoSEQ multiplex PCR, and TCRdb's table has in-frame clones only and misses some. V, J and clone size were drawn from that table, and D and trimming were deduced from the DNA. This table has 2,500,000 or so clones, around nine tenths appearing once. The CDR3 loop spans 13 amino acids. Germline lookup yields CDR1 SGHRS and CDR2 YFSETQ. The V and J ends lost 1 base and 8 bases respectively, with 9 bases between them. The V gene is TRBV5-1, the J gene TRBJ2-2; D not resolved. This clonotype was obtained from a man aged 18 to 30 in good health. The sequenced material came from naive CD4+ T cells sorted from blood. The subset was: CD45RA+ positively selected. For the CDR3, the DNA is TGCGCCAGCAGCTTGTCTATCACGGGGGAGCTGTTTTTT. Translated, it gives CASSLSITGELFF.